This T cell receptor beta chain was retrieved from a study of T cell responses to AZD1222 COVID-19 vaccine. Whole-study context: Second-dose intervals near 4 or 12 weeks were combined. Study-level points and caveats: Vaccine-associated CD4 TCRs ranged over spike, dominating at 160-218 and 743-854. Sampling that yielded the repertoires occurred only after the peak T cell response. Spike-specific TCR repertoires showed rising breadth and depth after two AZD1222 doses.

As for this clone: Its specificity is not known.

Sequenced by immunoSEQ multiplex PCR; TCRdb stores in-frame clones only, minus some. The top ten clones hold under 5% of a sample with 150,000 to 200,000 clones, approximately 90% of them seen once. Germline V CDR1 and CDR2: SGHTA, FQGNSA. V dropped 5 bases and J dropped 7; count of bases not matched to a gene: 11. The CDR3 spans 15 residues. The chain uses TRBV7-2 and TRBJ2-7; 10 bases line up with TRBD2. The TCR sequence derives from an adult in good health. Source: peripheral blood, taken on day 0 of AZD1222 vaccination. The CDR3 loop is CASSPKAGGPLEQYF. The DNA for the CDR3 is TGTGCCAGCAGCCCGAAAGCGGGAGGGCCGCTTGAGCAGTACTTC.